This entry lists 27 T cell receptor beta chains sequenced from one sample in a study of T cell changes during pregnancy in multiple sclerosis (dated by TCRdb to the late 2010s). The protocol used for the library was the immunoSEQ multiplex PCR assay. Entries here come from immuneACCESS through TCRdb and include only in-frame sequences with V and J called. Some clones fail to appear in such tables; in the studies checked, an unresolved V gene covers under half of the shortfall, and the cause of the remainder is unknown. Here the sample has roughly 50,000 clones; over 80% occur a single time. Roughly 0.25% of the sample comes from the top ten. Here the sequenced sample was CD4+ T cells from peripheral blood mononuclear cells, taken in the third trimester of pregnancy. These TCRs come from a female donor with multiple sclerosis, enrolled in a pregnancy study.

This sequence joins TRBV19 and TRBJ2-5; TRBD2 matches 7 bases. Trimming cost V 8 bases and J 2 bases; bases outside gene matches: 11. CDR1 and CDR2 from the germline V gene are LNHDA and SQIVND (reference sequence). There are 15 residues in the CDR3. CDR3 coding DNA: TGTGCCAGTGGAAGTGGGGGGGGACCTCAAGAGACCCAGTACTTC. Its protein product is CASGSGGGPQETQYF.

V gene TRBV7-9 combines with J gene TRBJ1-1, with D tentatively TRBD1 (6 bases). V was pared by 5 bases and J by 0 bases, with 19 bases between. The CDR3 totals 17 residues. Germline values: CDR1 SEHNR, CDR2 FQNEAQ (reference sequence). The CDR3 spells CASSPDGGQGMNTEAFF. Written as DNA, the CDR3 is TGTGCCAGCAGCCCAGACGGGGGGCAGGGGATGAACACTGAAGCTTTCTTT.

J is TRBJ2-7 and V is TRBV27; TRBD1 agrees at 9 bases. V dropped 6 bases and J dropped 3; count of bases not matched to a gene: 3. The CDR3 is 13 residues long. Per the germline V gene, CDR1 is MNHEY and CDR2 is SMNVEV (reference sequence). The CDR3 loop reads CASSRDRDYEQYF. The CDR3 region has the DNA TGTGCCAGCAGCCGGGACAGGGACTACGAGCAGTACTTC.

This clone was seen a handful of times. The V gene is TRBV12-1, the J gene TRBJ2-7; the table's D call of TRBD2 was not tested on the DNA. TRBV12-1 is a recognized pseudogene. This CDR3 is 11 amino acids long. CDR3 residues: CASIHRVRGNF. The CDR3 nucleotides read TGTGCCAGCATCCACCGGGTCCGAGGAAACTTC.

As concerns this clone: Other DNA sequences in this sample translate to the same CDR3. The V and J genes are TRBV5-1 and TRBJ2-5; D perhaps matches TRBD1 (6 bases). CDR1 is SGHRS, CDR2 YFSETQ, per germline. CDR3 length: 14 residues. V gave up 0 bases and J gave up 5 bases, with 11 bases separating them. CDR3 sequence: CASSLVGGGETQYF. CDR3 coding DNA: TGCGCCAGCAGCTTGGTTGGGGGCGGGGAGACCCAGTACTTC.

In this sample, this clone turned up once. V gene TRBV6-1 combines with J gene TRBJ1-5, with TRBD1 as a possible D gene (6 bases). Germline lookup yields CDR1 MNHNS and CDR2 SASEGT. The germline V and J ends were trimmed by 2 bases and 0 bases, with 8 bases remaining between them. The CDR3 consists of 15 residues. The DNA of the CDR3 is TGTGCCAGCAGTGAACAGGGACATAGCAATCAGCCCCAGCATTTT. This gives the protein CASSEQGHSNQPQHF.

The chain is built from TRBV18 and TRBJ1-2; TRBD1 matches 8 bases. This CDR3 comprises 14 residues. Germline V gives CDR1 KGHSH, CDR2 LQKENI. V lost 3 bases, J lost 4 bases, and 4 bases stayed unmatched. The CDR3 DNA follows: TGTGCCAGCTCACCGGACAGGGTGGGCTATGGCTACACCTTC. Its protein product is CASSPDRVGYGYTF.

The rearrangement joins TRBV5-5 to TRBJ2-7; TRBD1 matches 11 bases. Trimming removed 2 bases from V and 7 bases from J; junction bases left unmatched: 8. Germline CDR1 SGHKS, CDR2 YYEKEE (reference sequence). The CDR3 contains 15 residues. The CDR3 sequence is CASSFPGQGGREQYF. CDR3 bases: TGTGCCAGCAGCTTTCCGGGACAGGGGGGGCGAGAGCAGTACTTC.

V and J are TRBV6-5 and TRBJ2-7; D gene unclear. This CDR3 is built from 12 residues. Trimming removed 6 bases at V and 2 bases at J, with 8 bases between. The germline V gene encodes CDR1 MNHEY and CDR2 SVGAGI. The CDR3 DNA sequence: TGTGCCAGCAGGGGCAGTCCCTACGAGCAGTACTTC. Protein sequence: CASRGSPYEQYF.

This clone was seen once. The chain recombines TRBV9 with TRBJ2-1; 11 bases agree with TRBD2. Germline V gene data show CDR1 as SGDLS and CDR2 as YYNGEE. V trimming: 4 bases; J trimming: 4 bases; junction bases outside the gene matches: 13. This CDR3 has 18 residues. CDR3 sequence (DNA): TGTGCCAGCAGCCCCGGGACAGCTAGCGGGAGGATATACAATGAGCAGTTCTTC. It encodes CASSPGTASGRIYNEQFF. The variable domain in full, completed from reference TRBV9 and TRBJ2-1, reads DSGVTQTPKHLITATGQRVTLRCSPRSGDLSVYWYQQSLDQGLQFLIQYYNGEERAKGNILERFSAQQFPDLHSELNLSSLELGDSALYFCASSPGTASGRIYNEQFFGPGTRLTVL.

In DNA, the CDR3 is TGCGCCAGCAGCTTGGGACATATCCCGGACAATGAGCAGTTCTTC. Protein product: CASSLGHIPDNEQFF. V is TRBV5-1 and J is TRBJ2-1; the D is unclear. This CDR3 is 15 amino acids long. CDR1 and CDR2 (germline): SGHRS, YFSETQ. Trimming left V 0 bases short and J 5 bases short, with 12 bases between.

The rearrangement uses TRBV14 and TRBJ1-1; 8 bases fit TRBD1. After removal of 3 bases from V and 3 bases from J, the junction contained 15 bases not matched to a gene. Germline V gene sequence: CDR1 SGHDN, CDR2 FVKESK. The CDR3 extends over 18 amino acids. The CDR3 DNA is TGTGCCAGCAGCCAGACTTTGATTGGACAGGGTAAGGACACTGAAGCTTTCTTT. Translation: CASSQTLIGQGKDTEAFF.

The V and J genes are TRBV19 and TRBJ2-1; TRBD1 agrees at 7 bases. With V trimmed by 7 bases and J by 9 bases, 12 bases remained unmatched. In germline, CDR1 is LNHDA, CDR2 SQIVND (reference sequence). There are 14 residues in the CDR3. CDR3 coding DNA: TGTGCCAGTACCGTAGCTAGGGGGCATGCTGAGCAGTTCTTC. Translated, it gives CASTVARGHAEQFF.

This chain connects TRBV2 to TRBJ2-5; D possibly corresponds to TRBD2 (6 bases). Trimming pared 8 bases from V and 3 bases from J, leaving 19 bases between. Germline V gene data show CDR1 as SNHLY and CDR2 as FYNNEI. The CDR3 spans 15 residues. The CDR3 bases are TGTGCCAGCCTTGGAGCAGGGAGGTCAAAAGAGACCCAGTACTTC. Its translation is CASLGAGRSKETQYF.

The chain is built from TRBV11-2 and TRBJ2-5; D perhaps matches TRBD2 (6 bases). Germline V gene sequence: CDR1 SGHAT, CDR2 FQNNGV. The CDR3 consists of 13 residues. The germline V and J ends were trimmed by 5 bases and 2 bases, with 9 bases remaining between them. DNA of the CDR3: TGTGCCAGCAGCCCGGCGGGGCAAGAGACCCAGTACTTC. Protein sequence: CASSPAGQETQYF.

This chain joins TRBV29-1 and TRBJ1-4; TRBD1 is a possible D gene (5 bases). CDR1 and CDR2 (germline): SQVTM, ANQGSEA. The length of the CDR3 is 13 residues. V was shortened by 8 bases and J by 4 bases, with 14 bases between the two germline ends. The CDR3 here is CSIGDSINEKLFF. The CDR3 nucleotides read TGCAGCATTGGGGACTCCATTAATGAAAAACTGTTTTTT. Looking up the rest from reference TRBV29-1 and TRBJ1-4 gives the full variable domain: SAVISQKPSRDICQRGTSLTIQCQVDSQVTMMFWYRQQPGQSLTLIATANQGSEATYESGFVIDKFPISRPNLTFSTLTVSNMSPEDSSIYLCSIGDSINEKLFFGSGTQLSVL.

The J gene is TRBJ1-5, the V gene TRBV19, with D perhaps TRBD1 (6 bases). CDR3 size: 15 residues. The germline gives CDR1 LNHDA, CDR2 SQIVND (reference sequence). The ends were cut back, 4 bases at V and 0 bases at J, with 10 bases in the middle. CDR3 residues: CASSRTAYSNQPQHF. In DNA form, the CDR3 reads TGTGCCAGTAGTAGGACAGCGTATAGCAATCAGCCCCAGCATTTT.

The V call is TRBV30, the J call TRBJ2-7, with 9 bases aligning to TRBD1. There are 14 residues in the CDR3. After removal of 3 bases from V and 1 base from J, the junction contained 4 bases not matched to a gene. Germline V gene lookup returns CDR1 GTSNPN and CDR2 SVGIG (reference sequence). The CDR3: CAWRDRGRSYEQYF. The DNA of the CDR3 is TGTGCCTGGAGGGACAGGGGCCGGTCCTACGAGCAGTACTTC.

The genes are TRBV9 and TRBJ2-2, with 7 bases lining up with TRBD2. Germline values: CDR1 SGDLS, CDR2 YYNGEE. The CDR3 covers 15 residues. Trimming cost V 4 bases and J 2 bases; bases outside gene matches: 5. The CDR3 nucleotides read TGTGCCAGCAGCCCCTGGGACTACAACACCGGGGAGCTGTTTTTT. Translated, it gives CASSPWDYNTGELFF.

This sequence joins TRBV7-3 and TRBJ1-2; no clear D gene. The ends were cut back, 2 bases at V and 4 bases at J, with 17 bases in the middle. Germline CDR1 is SGHTA and CDR2 is FQGTGA. This CDR3 region has 16 residues. CDR3 sequence: CASSLYGPGLGYGYTF. The CDR3, as DNA: TGTGCCAGCAGCTTATATGGACCGGGGTTGGGCTATGGCTACACCTTC.

This clone was seen more than once but under ten times. This rearrangement joins TRBV28 to TRBJ1-2; 7 bases line up with TRBD1. Looked up from germline, CDR1 is MDHEN and CDR2 is SYDVKM. CDR3 size: 14 residues. J was trimmed by 3 bases and V by 5 bases; bases with no gene match: 6. The CDR3 reads CASSLRGMDYGYTF. CDR3 bases: TGTGCCAGCAGTCTCAGGGGGATGGACTATGGCTACACCTTC.

The CDR3 region is CASSRLTTGLDYGYTF. The CDR3 coding sequence is TGTGCCAGCAGCCGACTCACCACAGGGCTTGACTATGGCTACACCTTC. The chain is built from TRBV9 and TRBJ1-2; D perhaps matches TRBD1 (6 bases). CDR1 is SGDLS, CDR2 YYNGEE, per germline. V lost 4 bases and J lost 3, with 19 bases in between. This CDR3 has 16 amino acids.

V is TRBV29-1 and J is TRBJ2-2, with D maybe TRBD2 (5 bases). Germline assignment: CDR1 SQVTM and CDR2 ANQGSEA. The CDR3 runs to 13 residues. The V end lost 4 bases, the J end lost 5 bases, and 11 bases lay between the germline ends. The CDR3: CSVGTGLTGELFF. The CDR3 nucleotides are TGCAGCGTTGGGACGGGATTAACCGGGGAGCTGTTTTTT.

The chain carries TRBV28 and TRBJ1-5, with D maybe TRBD1 (5 bases). Germline-derived CDR1 and CDR2 are MDHEN and SYDVKM. The CDR3 covers 11 residues. The V end lost 8 bases, the J end lost 6 bases, and 8 bases lay between the germline ends. The CDR3 DNA sequence: TGTGCCAGCCAGGGCGGTCAGCCCCAGCATTTT. Protein sequence: CASQGGQPQHF.

The chain combines TRBV5-4 with TRBJ2-7; TRBD2 matches 8 bases. J was trimmed by 3 bases and V by 3 bases; bases with no gene match: 2. Germline CDR1 is SGHNT and CDR2 is YYREEE (reference sequence). This CDR3 is 13 amino acids long. CDR3 sequence (DNA): TGTGCCAGCAGCTCTACTAGCGGCTACGAGCAGTACTTC. Translated: CASSSTSGYEQYF. Using reference TRBV5-4 and TRBJ2-7 for the parts outside the CDR3, the full variable domain is ETGVTQSPTHLIKTRGQQVTLRCSSQSGHNTVSWYQQALGQGPQFIFQYYREEENGRGNFPPRFSGLQFPNYSSELNVNALELDDSALYLCASSSTSGYEQYFGPGTRLTVT.

V usage is TRBV7-8 and J usage is TRBJ1-1, with a possible D match to TRBD1 (5 bases). The germline gives CDR1 SGHVS, CDR2 FQNEAQ. The V end lost 7 bases, the J end lost 2 bases, and 11 bases lay between the germline ends. The CDR3 is made up of 13 amino acids. CDR3 region: CASIRGTNTEAFF. CDR3 DNA sequence: TGTGCCAGCATACGGGGGACTAACACTGAAGCTTTCTTT.

The J gene is TRBJ1-2, the V gene TRBV30; 7 nucleotides match TRBD1. V lost 0 bases and J lost 7; bases outside the gene matches: 14. This CDR3 is 16 amino acids long. Germline lookup yields CDR1 GTSNPN and CDR2 SVGIG (reference sequence). This chain's CDR3 is CAWSVQVTYRGLGYTF. DNA of the CDR3: TGTGCCTGGAGTGTACAGGTGACCTACAGGGGACTTGGCTACACCTTC.